Below are 10 T cell receptor beta chains sequenced from a single sample in a study of T cell responses to AZD1222 COVID-19 vaccine. TCRdb's table, derived via immunoSEQ multiplex PCR, lists solely in-frame clones and lacks some. The sample has about 200,000 clones, 91% seen once; the top ten hold 3% to 3.5%. This specimen was peripheral blood, taken 28 days after the second AZD1222 dose. The receptors stem from an adult who received the AZD1222 COVID-19 vaccine.

The chain links TRBV27 to TRBJ2-3; D is possibly TRBD2 (6 bases). Per germline, CDR1 MNHEY and CDR2 SMNVEV (reference sequence). Trimming took off 3 bases at V and 6 bases at J, with 22 bases between the two ends. This CDR3 comprises 17 residues. The CDR3 DNA reads as TGTGCCAGCAGTTTTAGGGCCCCTCTGGGGGGTCGCGATACGCAGTATTTT. Its protein product is CASSFRAPLGGRDTQYF.

This rearrangement joins TRBV5-1 to TRBJ2-6; D uncertain. CDR3 length equals 13 residues. Germline V lookup: CDR1 SGHRS, CDR2 YFSETQ. Trimming removed 4 bases from V and 6 bases from J, with 8 bases in between. In nucleotides, the CDR3 is TGCGCCAGCAGCGCCGCTGAGGCCAACGTCCTGACTTTC. Amino acids: CASSAAEANVLTF.

The chain is built from TRBV27 and TRBJ1-6; 7 bases fit TRBD1. Trimming took 0 bases from V and 8 from J; bases not matched to a gene: 4. The CDR3 totals 15 residues. Germline V gene sequence: CDR1 MNHEY, CDR2 SMNVEV (reference sequence). As DNA, the CDR3 is TGTGCCAGCAGTTTATCTCCAGGGGGGGATTCACCCCTCCACTTT. Protein product: CASSLSPGGDSPLHF.

The chain joins TRBV30 to TRBJ1-5, with 10 bases matching TRBD1. Germline CDR1 is GTSNPN and CDR2 is SVGIG (reference sequence). V trimming: 6 bases; J trimming: 2 bases; junction bases outside the gene matches: 7. The length of the CDR3 is 15 residues. The CDR3 loop is CACTTGTGGNQPQHF. CDR3 sequence (DNA): TGTGCCTGCACTACCGGGACAGGGGGCAATCAGCCCCAGCATTTT.

This clone was counted only a few times. The chain carries TRBV10-3 and TRBJ1-3; D not resolved. CDR1 and CDR2 from the germline V gene are ENHRY and SYGVKD. Trimming shortened V by 3 bases and J by 2 bases, and 11 bases separated the two germline ends. CDR3 length equals 15 residues. CDR3 amino acids: CAISDPRVAGNTIYF. The DNA for the CDR3 is TGTGCCATCAGTGACCCCCGGGTTGCTGGAAACACCATATATTTT.

This clone is a singleton in its sample. The rearrangement joins TRBV9 to TRBJ2-6; 9 nucleotides agree with TRBD2. Germline V gene sequence: CDR1 SGDLS, CDR2 YYNGEE. Trimming took 4 bases from V and 0 from J; bases not matched to a gene: 11. The CDR3 extends over 19 amino acids. CDR3 DNA: TGTGCCAGCAGCCACGGACTAGCGACCCGTTTCTCTGGGGCCAACGTCCTGACTTTC. It encodes CASSHGLATRFSGANVLTF.

V and J are TRBV6-5 and TRBJ2-6; D unresolved. CDR3 length: 15 residues. Trimming pared 2 bases from V and 4 bases from J, leaving 9 bases between. Germline CDR1 reads MNHEY; CDR2 reads SVGAGI. CDR3 coding DNA: TGTGCCAGCAGTTACGGGAATCCGGGGGCCAACGTCCTGACTTTC. Its translation is CASSYGNPGANVLTF.

This chain uses TRBV6-4 with TRBJ2-3; 7 bases map to TRBD1. The germline CDR1 and CDR2 sequences are MRHNA and SNTAGT. The J segment lost 1 base and the V segment lost 8 bases, leaving 9 bases of the junction unmatched. The CDR3 is made up of 15 amino acids. The CDR3 DNA sequence: TGTGCCAGCTCCCCCTTTGGACAGGGCACAGATACGCAGTATTTT. The encoded protein is CASSPFGQGTDTQYF.

V and J are TRBV14 and TRBJ2-1, with 12 bases lining up with TRBD2. The V gene's germline CDR1 is SGHDN and CDR2 FVKESK. V dropped 10 bases and J dropped 0; count of bases not matched to a gene: 16. The CDR3 is made up of 19 amino acids. CDR3 DNA: TGTGCCACGACGCCGCCGGGACTAGCGGGTCCCTTCTCCTACAATGAGCAGTTCTTC. Its translation is CATTPPGLAGPFSYNEQFF.

The chain links TRBV30 to TRBJ1-4, with D possibly being TRBD1 (6 bases). With 4 bases removed from V and 4 bases from J, the gap between germline ends came to 10 bases. The germline CDR1 and CDR2 sequences are GTSNPN and SVGIG (reference sequence). The length of the CDR3 is 13 residues. The CDR3 coding sequence is TGTGCCTGGACCAGGGGATTTAATGAAAAACTGTTTTTT. It specifies CAWTRGFNEKLFF.